The 4 T cell receptor beta chains in this list originate from one sample, sequenced in a study of blood T cell repertoires in COVID-19. Data came from immunoSEQ multiplex PCR; TCRdb stores just in-frame clones and leaves some out. The sample contains about 150,000 clones, roughly four fifths of which appear only once. The sequenced sample was peripheral blood. Source of these receptors: a human donor with acute or convalescent COVID-19. The donor label of this sample is uncertain.

The chain uses TRBV7-2 and TRBJ2-3; D may be TRBD2 (6 bases). The V and J ends lost 5 bases and 2 bases respectively, with 8 bases between them. The length of the CDR3 is 13 residues. Germline-derived CDR1 and CDR2 are SGHTA and FQGNSA. The CDR3 spells CASSGGITDTQYF. The CDR3 DNA is TGTGCCAGCAGCGGGGGGATCACAGATACGCAGTATTTT.

The rearrangement uses TRBV5-1 and TRBJ2-1; TRBD2 matches at 8 bases. V was pared by 0 bases and J by 0 bases, with 5 bases of the junction left unmatched. In germline, CDR1 is SGHRS, CDR2 YFSETQ. The CDR3 contains 17 residues. The CDR3 sequence is CASSLAPAGDSYNEQFF. CDR3 sequence (DNA): TGCGCCAGCAGCTTGGCACCAGCGGGGGACTCCTACAATGAGCAGTTCTTC.

This clone came up once. J is TRBJ1-2 and V is TRBV3-1 (or the pseudogene TRBV3-2); 10 bases fit TRBD1. The CDR3 is 16 amino acids. V shed 1 base and J 7 bases; nucleotides not matched to a gene: 9. CDR1 is LGHDT, CDR2 YNNKEL, per germline (reference sequence). For the CDR3, the DNA is TGTGCCAGCAGCCAAGGCGGGACAGGGGCGGGGAGTGGCTACACCTTC. Translating it yields CASSQGGTGAGSGYTF.

This chain joins TRBV5-1 and TRBJ1-2; 11 bases match TRBD1. The ends lost 0 bases at V and 6 bases at J; junction bases unmatched: 7. Germline V lookup: CDR1 SGHRS, CDR2 YFSETQ. There are 16 residues in the CDR3. As DNA, the CDR3 is TGCGCCAGCAGCTTGGAGGGACAGGGGGTGATCGATGGCTACACCTTC. It codes for CASSLEGQGVIDGYTF.